The TCR beta chain under discussion was sequenced for a study of a mutant IDH1 vaccine in newly diagnosed glioma. Study-level information: At weeks 1, 3, 5, 7, 11, 15, 19 and 23, patients received a vaccination, eight in all. Sex among treated patients split about 60% male, around 38% female; mean age was approximately 40 years.

In germline, CDR1 is SGHRS, CDR2 YFSETQ. The CDR3 has 14 residues. Trimming took 5 bases from V and 1 from J, leaving 12 bases between them. Time point specified: week 23, last vaccination. One vaccine dose held 300 ug of mutant IDH1 20-mer peptide and came with topical imiquimod. Clones were sequenced by immunoSEQ multiplex PCR, and TCRdb holds only the in-frame ones, with some missing. The repertoire includes 52,000 or so clones, about 81% of them detected once, and roughly 8.4% sits in the top ten. Findings and caveats of the study: Seemingly, pseudoprogression had no relation to changes in the top peripheral T cell clonotypes.

This clone was seen a few times. Its antigen is unknown. The starting material was PBMCs, obtained from a glioma patient whose treatment included an IDH1 peptide vaccine. The genes are TRBV5-1 and TRBJ1-1; D gene uncertain. This TCR came from a woman aged 40 to 50 with glioma. Some clones in this sample may be carry-over from other donors' samples. CDR3 sequence (DNA): TGCGCCAGCAGGACTTCCGAGAGGAACACTGAAGCTTTCTTT. Encoded protein: CASRTSERNTEAFF.